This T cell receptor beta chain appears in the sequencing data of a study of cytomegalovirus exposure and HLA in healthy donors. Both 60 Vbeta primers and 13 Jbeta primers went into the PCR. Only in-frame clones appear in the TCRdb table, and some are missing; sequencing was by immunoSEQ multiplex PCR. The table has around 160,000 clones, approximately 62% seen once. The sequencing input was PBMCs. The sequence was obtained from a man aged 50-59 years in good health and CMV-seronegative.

CDR3 DNA sequence: TGTGCCAGCAGTTTATCCGGACTAGCCTACGAGCAGTACTTC. This gives the protein CASSLSGLAYEQYF. The J gene is TRBJ2-7, the V gene TRBV27; 7 bases fit TRBD2. Germline V gene data show CDR1 as MNHEY and CDR2 as SMNVEV (reference sequence). With V trimmed by 0 bases and J by 2 bases, 1 base remained unmatched. The CDR3 contains 14 residues.